What follows are 15 T cell receptor beta chains derived from one specimen sequenced in a study of blood T cell repertoires in COVID-19. Profiling relied on immunoSEQ multiplex PCR, and the TCRdb table lists in-frame clones only, not all of them. There are approximately 50,000 clones in the sample; around 86% occur only once, and 10% lies in the top ten. The specimen was peripheral blood. These receptor sequences come from a human donor in a cohort sampled during active COVID-19.

V gene TRBV2 combines with J gene TRBJ1-1; TRBD1 aligns across 11 bases. With V trimmed by 6 bases and J by 7 bases, 10 bases remained unmatched. Germline CDR1 and CDR2: SNHLY and FYNNEI. The CDR3 has 15 residues. The CDR3 region has the DNA TGTGCCAGCAGGGGGGGACAGGGGGTTTTGATTGAAGCTTTCTTT. Translating it yields CASRGGQGVLIEAFF.

The chain has TRBV5-4 and TRBJ2-1; 7 positions match TRBD1. Germline trimming cut 1 base from V and 10 bases from J; bases unmatched to any gene: 14. The V gene's germline CDR1 is SGHNT and CDR2 YYREEE (reference sequence). CDR3 length equals 16 residues. Written as DNA, the CDR3 is TGTGCCAGCAGCTTGTTGGGACAGTCGGTTAGGAAGGAGCAGTTCTTC. This translates into CASSLLGQSVRKEQFF.

The chain combines TRBV20-1 with TRBJ2-4, with D possibly matching TRBD1 (6 bases). The V gene's germline CDR1 is DFQATT and CDR2 SNEGSKA (reference sequence). V was pared by 3 bases and J by 7 bases, with 19 bases between. The length of the CDR3 is 15 residues. The CDR3 here is CSASTSGAWGNIQYF. CDR3 in DNA: TGCAGTGCTAGTACTTCAGGGGCTTGGGGTAACATTCAGTACTTC.

The CDR3: CAISESTGSTKQYF. The CDR3 DNA follows: TGTGCCATCAGTGAGTCGACTGGCAGCACAAAGCAGTATTTT. The chain recombines TRBV10-3 with TRBJ2-3; D ambiguous. This CDR3 contains 14 residues. Trimming pared 0 bases from V and 11 bases from J, leaving 15 bases between. Per germline, CDR1 ENHRY and CDR2 SYGVKD.

The J gene is TRBJ2-7, the V gene TRBV7-8; D might be TRBD2 (6 bases). The CDR3 is made up of 14 amino acids. V was trimmed by 1 base and J by 3 bases, leaving 10 bases between them. Per germline, CDR1 SGHVS and CDR2 FQNEAQ. The CDR3 sequence is CASSLEQGLYEQYF. The CDR3 DNA reads as TGTGCCAGCAGCTTAGAGCAGGGACTCTACGAGCAGTACTTC.

This chain connects TRBV11-2 to TRBJ1-4; D may be TRBD1 (5 bases). This CDR3 region has 15 residues. Germline CDR1 SGHAT, CDR2 FQNNGV. Trimming took off 5 bases at V and 7 bases at J, with 17 bases between the two ends. The CDR3 DNA sequence: TGTGCCAGCAGCCCCAGGGACGGGGGTGGTGAAAAACTGTTTTTT. Protein product: CASSPRDGGGEKLFF.

The gene calls are TRBV5-4 and TRBJ2-1; 15 nucleotides agree with TRBD2. The CDR3 loop spans 17 amino acids. J was trimmed by 4 bases and V by 3 bases; bases with no gene match: 5. CDR1 is SGHNT, CDR2 YYREEE, per germline (reference sequence). The CDR3 loop reads CASSSGTSGRKYNEQFF. The DNA for the CDR3 is TGTGCCAGCAGCTCCGGGACTAGCGGGAGGAAGTACAATGAGCAGTTCTTC.

J is TRBJ2-7 and V is TRBV5-6, with D possibly matching TRBD2 (6 bases). CDR1 is SGHDT, CDR2 YYEEEE, per germline. Trimming removed 1 base at V and 3 bases at J, with 17 bases between. The CDR3 consists of 16 residues. CDR3 nucleotides: TGTGCCAGCAGCTTGTTCGGCGGGGAGGTAGGCTACGAGCAGTACTTC. Its protein product is CASSLFGGEVGYEQYF.

The chain has TRBV6-6 and TRBJ1-1; tentative D call: TRBD1 (6 bases). Germline lookup yields CDR1 MNHNY and CDR2 SVGAGI (reference sequence). V lost 3 bases and J 3 bases, leaving 14 bases between the germline ends. The CDR3 extends over 15 amino acids. The CDR3 reads CASSYPRDTYTEAFF. The CDR3 DNA is TGTGCCAGCAGTTATCCCCGGGACACTTACACTGAAGCTTTCTTT.

The rearrangement joins TRBV7-6 to TRBJ2-7; TRBD2 matches at 7 bases. The CDR3 length is 16 residues. Germline V gene sequence: CDR1 SGHVS, CDR2 FNYEAQ. The V and J ends lost 2 bases and 1 base, in that order; junction bases with no gene match: 8. CDR3 sequence (DNA): TGTGCCAGCAGCTTACTAGGCGGGAGTGGGTCCTACGAGCAGTACTTC. Translation: CASSLLGGSGSYEQYF.

This clone has just one count. V usage is TRBV4-3 and J usage is TRBJ1-2; D is unclear. V lost 0 bases, J lost 8 bases, and 19 bases lay in between. Germline-derived CDR1 and CDR2 are LGHNA and YSLEER. The CDR3 is 16 residues long. CDR3: CASSQDILVARLGYTF. In DNA form, the CDR3 reads TGCGCCAGCAGCCAAGACATTTTGGTGGCTAGGTTGGGCTACACCTTC.

J is TRBJ2-5 and V is TRBV12-5, with TRBD1 identical over 8 bases. This CDR3 comprises 14 residues. Germline assignment: CDR1 LGHNT and CDR2 FRNRAP. The V gene end was trimmed by 7 bases and the J gene end by 6 bases; junction bases not matched to a gene: 10. The CDR3 DNA sequence: TGTGCTAGTGCCTTGGACAGGGTGGGACAGACCCAGTACTTC. Protein product: CASALDRVGQTQYF.

The rearrangement uses TRBV14 and TRBJ2-2; D gene unclear. This CDR3 contains 15 residues. CDR1 SGHDN and CDR2 FVKESK come from the germline V gene. The V end lost 3 bases, the J end lost 4 bases, and 12 bases lay between the germline ends. The CDR3 sequence: CASSQVVGGTGELFF. CDR3 sequence (DNA): TGTGCCAGCAGCCAGGTCGTAGGCGGCACCGGGGAGCTGTTTTTT. Together with reference TRBV14 and TRBJ2-2, the CDR3 gives the full variable domain: EAGVTQFPSHSVIEKGQTVTLRCDPISGHDNLYWYRRVMGKEIKFLLHFVKESKQDESGMPNNRFLAERTGGTYSTLKVQPAELEDSGVYFCASSQVVGGTGELFFGEGSRLTVL.

V and J are TRBV10-1 and TRBJ2-5, with D possibly TRBD2 on 5 matching bases. The CDR3 extends over 14 amino acids. Germline lookup yields CDR1 WNHNN and CDR2 SYGVQD (reference sequence). V gave up 3 bases and J gave up 5 bases, with 13 bases separating them. The CDR3 DNA reads as TGCGCCAGCAGTGATTCGAGTCGCGGGGAGACCCAGTACTTC. Its protein product is CASSDSSRGETQYF.

J is TRBJ1-1 and V is TRBV3-1 (or the pseudogene TRBV3-2), with D possibly being TRBD1 (5 bases). Germline V gene lookup returns CDR1 LGHDT and CDR2 YNNKEL (reference sequence). CDR3 size: 11 residues. With 0 bases removed from V and 11 bases from J, the gap between germline ends came to 7 bases. The CDR3 DNA is TGTGCCAGCAGCCAAGACAGGGCGGCTTTCTTT. Its protein product is CASSQDRAAFF.